What follows are 15 T cell receptor beta chains derived from one specimen sequenced in a study of PD-L1 blockade in urothelial cancer (dated by TCRdb to the late 2010s). Reading the label with the study, this specimen's time point is: pretreatment peripheral blood. The library was prepared using the immunoSEQ multiplex PCR assay. This immuneACCESS table, as held by TCRdb, lists in-frame sequences with V and J called but not all clones. Of the missing ones, under half trace to an unresolved V gene in checked studies; the others have no known cause. The sample records about 87,000 clones, 89% of which are singletons. The ten biggest clones cover over 0.95% of the sample. The sample consisted of PBMCs, taken around atezolizumab (anti-PD-L1) treatment. All receptors come from a woman aged 80 or over with urothelial cancer.

The chain employs TRBV18 and TRBJ2-1, with a possible D match to TRBD2 (6 bases). Germline CDR1 is KGHSH and CDR2 is LQKENI. The ends were cut back, 0 bases at V and 3 bases at J, with 6 bases in the middle. The CDR3 covers 14 residues. The CDR3 sequence: CASSPPSGYNEQFF. The CDR3 region has the DNA TGTGCCAGCTCACCACCTAGCGGCTACAATGAGCAGTTCTTC.

The V gene is TRBV25-1, the J gene TRBJ1-1; possible D gene TRBD1, 6 bases. This CDR3 has 15 residues. V lost 3 bases, J lost 6 bases, and 17 bases lay in between. Germline V gene data show CDR1 as MGHDK and CDR2 as SYGVNS. CDR3 DNA sequence: TGTGCCAGCAGTGAGGGGCCAGGGGTTAGCGCTGAAGCTTTCTTT. It is translated as CASSEGPGVSAEAFF.

The genes are TRBV2 and TRBJ1-3; 8 bases map to TRBD1. This CDR3 is built from 15 residues. The V segment lost 6 bases and the J segment 3 bases; nucleotides outside the gene matches: 7. Germline V gene sequence: CDR1 SNHLY, CDR2 FYNNEI. The CDR3 nucleotides read TGTGCCAGCAGCGAGGGACAGGCACTTGGAAACACCATATATTTT. This codes for CASSEGQALGNTIYF.

This sequence joins TRBV30 and TRBJ2-3, with a possible D match to TRBD1 (6 bases). V was trimmed by 2 bases and J by 0 bases, leaving 12 bases between them. In germline, CDR1 is GTSNPN, CDR2 SVGIG (reference sequence). The CDR3 runs to 15 residues. The CDR3 DNA sequence: TGTGCCTGGAGTCCCAGGGGACCTAGCACAGATACGCAGTATTTT. Its protein is CAWSPRGPSTDTQYF.

The chain carries TRBV2 and TRBJ1-3; TRBD1 aligns across 9 bases. This CDR3 has 18 residues. Trimming took 2 bases from V and 7 from J; bases not matched to a gene: 15. Germline values: CDR1 SNHLY, CDR2 FYNNEI. The CDR3 region is CASSEPAGTGSSWNTIYF. The DNA for the CDR3 is TGTGCCAGCAGTGAACCCGCCGGGACAGGGTCATCTTGGAACACCATATATTTT. The full variable domain, in which reference TRBV2 and TRBJ1-3 provide the parts outside the CDR3, is EPEVTQTPSHQVTQMGQEVILRCVPISNHLYFYWYRQILGQKVEFLVSFYNNEISEKSEIFDDQFSVERPDGSNFTLKIRSTKLEDSAMYFCASSEPAGTGSSWNTIYFGEGSWLTVV.

In DNA, the CDR3 is TGCGCCAGCAGCTCGGACGGAGGTTCCTACAATGAGCAGTTCTTC. Translated, it gives CASSSDGGSYNEQFF. The chain recombines TRBV5-1 with TRBJ2-1; a possible D gene is TRBD2 (5 bases). The germline CDR1 and CDR2 sequences are SGHRS and YFSETQ. The CDR3 sequence is 15 residues long. Trimming shortened V by 3 bases and J by 1 base, and 11 bases separated the two germline ends.

In nucleotides, the CDR3 is TGTGCCAGCAGTCGGATGACATCCGTCCAGCATTTT. This translates into CASSRMTSVQHF. The chain joins TRBV2 to TRBJ1-5, with D unclear. The CDR3 totals 12 residues. From germline, CDR1 is SNHLY and CDR2 FYNNEI. V lost 5 bases and J lost 12, with 14 bases in between.

The chain is built from TRBV6-5 and TRBJ1-1; D remains unclear. In germline, CDR1 is MNHEY, CDR2 SVGAGI. The germline V and J ends were trimmed by 2 bases and 3 bases, with 7 bases remaining between them. This CDR3 spans 13 amino acids. The CDR3 nucleotides are TGTGCCAGCAGTTACCGAGAGGACACTGAAGCTTTCTTT. Amino acids: CASSYREDTEAFF.

The rearrangement links TRBV11-2 to TRBJ1-1; D possibly corresponds to TRBD1 (5 bases). CDR1 and CDR2 from the germline V gene are SGHAT and FQNNGV. This CDR3 has 13 residues. Trimming removed 3 bases from V and 7 bases from J, with 12 bases in between. The CDR3 protein is CASSFGGRREAFF. The CDR3 coding sequence is TGTGCCAGCAGCTTCGGGGGAAGACGTGAAGCTTTCTTT. The full variable domain, completed using reference TRBV11-2 and TRBJ1-1, is EAGVAQSPRYKIIEKRQSVAFWCNPISGHATLYWYQQILGQGPKLLIQFQNNGVVDDSQLPKDRFSAERLKGVDSTLKIQPAKLEDSAVYLCASSFGGRREAFFGQGTRLTVV.

This clone was found once. The CDR3 bases are TGTGCCAGCAGCCTGGGACTATCTAATGAGCAGTTCTTC. Residues: CASSLGLSNEQFF. The chain links TRBV7-9 to TRBJ2-1; 7 positions agree with TRBD2. V lost 5 bases and J lost 7; bases outside the gene matches: 5. The CDR3 extends over 13 amino acids. Per germline, CDR1 SEHNR and CDR2 FQNEAQ (reference sequence). The full variable domain, its missing parts supplied by reference TRBV7-9 and TRBJ2-1, is DTGVSQNPRHKITKRGQNVTFRCDPISEHNRLYWYRQTLGQGPEFLTYFQNEAQLEKSRLLSDRFSAERPKGSFSTLEIQRTEQGDSAMYLCASSLGLSNEQFFGPGTRLTVL.

The gene calls are TRBV5-1 and TRBJ2-1; TRBD1 is a possible D gene (6 bases). Germline V gene lookup returns CDR1 SGHRS and CDR2 YFSETQ. V shed 1 base and J shed 13 bases, with 9 bases lying between them. The CDR3 totals 11 residues. The CDR3 nucleotides read TGCGCCAGCAGCTTGTCAGGGGCACAGTTCTTC. Its protein product is CASSLSGAQFF.

The CDR3 nucleotides read TGTGCCAGTAGTATCCGGACATTCAATTCGAACACTGAAGCTTTCTTT. Translated: CASSIRTFNSNTEAFF. This sequence joins TRBV19 and TRBJ1-1, with TRBD1 as a possible D gene (5 bases). Germline CDR1 reads LNHDA; CDR2 reads SQIVND (reference sequence). V dropped 3 bases and J dropped 1 base, with 15 bases sitting between them. The CDR3 runs 16 residues.

The rearrangement links TRBV15 to TRBJ2-5, with a tentative D call TRBD2 (6 bases). The CDR3 consists of 14 residues. CDR1 and CDR2 (germline): LNHNV, YYDKDF (reference sequence). Trimming cost V 8 bases and J 0 bases, with 13 bases left between them. The CDR3 sequence: CATAEGDYQETQYF. CDR3 nucleotides: TGTGCCACCGCGGAGGGAGACTACCAAGAGACCCAGTACTTC.

V is TRBV19 and J is TRBJ2-3, with 7 bases matching TRBD1. CDR1 is LNHDA, CDR2 SQIVND, per germline (reference sequence). J gave up 4 bases and V 5 bases, and 6 bases lay outside the gene matches. The CDR3 sequence is 14 residues long. The CDR3 coding sequence is TGTGCCAGTAGTTACAGGGGAGAAGCAGATACGCAGTATTTT. Its protein product is CASSYRGEADTQYF.

The rearrangement joins TRBV30 to TRBJ2-1, with 12 bases matching TRBD2. This CDR3 spans 15 amino acids. Germline CDR1 and CDR2: GTSNPN and SVGIG (reference sequence). J lost 10 bases, V lost 0 bases, and 7 bases had no gene match. The CDR3 region is CAWSVGLAGRGEQFF. Written as DNA, the CDR3 is TGTGCCTGGAGTGTAGGACTAGCGGGACGGGGGGAGCAGTTCTTC.